These T cell receptor beta chains were read from a single sample in a study of cytomegalovirus exposure and HLA in healthy donors. The protocol was immunoSEQ multiplex PCR, while the TCRdb copy is restricted to in-frame clones and leaves out a portion. The sample consists of 130,000 to 150,000 clones, about three quarters of them appearing once. The sequencing input was PBMCs. The receptors shown here come from a man aged 40-50 years in good health and CMV-seropositive. CDR3s include the opening cysteine and the closing phenylalanine or tryptophan. Each record gives: CDR3 DNA, CDR3 protein, J gene, CDR3 length, V gene, D gene, clone size. The D gene is left open where the match is weak. A row's size may be missing; if present it is once, few, many or a size class.

DNA: TGTGCCAGCAGCTTAGGGGGGGGTGGGGAGACCCAGTACTTC
CDR3: CASSLGGGGETQYF
J: TRBJ2-5
length: 14
V: TRBV7-8
D: TRBD2
size: few

DNA: TGCGCCAGCAGCCAAGGTCGAGGACTAGTTGAGCAGTTCTTC
CDR3: CASSQGRGLVEQFF
J: TRBJ2-1
length: 14
V: TRBV4-1
D: TRBD2
size: few

DNA: TGTGCCTGGAGTCCGGTGATCAGGGGCCAGCCCCAGCATTTT
CDR3: CAWSPVIRGQPQHF
J: TRBJ1-5
length: 14
V: TRBV30
D: .
size: .

DNA: TGTGCCAGCAGCTCCGACAGGGGGTTTGGCAATCAGCCCCAGCATTTT
CDR3: CASSSDRGFGNQPQHF
J: TRBJ1-5
length: 16
V: TRBV2
D: TRBD1
size: few

DNA: TGTGCCAGCAGCCCAGGAGGACAGGCAGTAGCTAACTATGGCTACACCTTC
CDR3: CASSPGGQAVANYGYTF
J: TRBJ1-2
length: 17
V: TRBV9
D: TRBD1
size: .

DNA: TGTGCCAGCAGCTCCCACAGGGGTTCTGGGGCCAACGTCCTGACTTTC
CDR3: CASSSHRGSGANVLTF
J: TRBJ2-6
length: 16
V: TRBV13
D: TRBD1
size: .

DNA: TGTGCCAGTGGGGACAGGTTTCTGCACGAGCAGTACTTC
CDR3: CASGDRFLHEQYF
J: TRBJ2-7
length: 13
V: TRBV19
D: TRBD1
size: .

DNA: TGTGCCATCAGTGAGGGACAGGGGAAAGATACGCAGTATTTT
CDR3: CAISEGQGKDTQYF
J: TRBJ2-3
length: 14
V: TRBV10-3
D: TRBD1
size: few

DNA: TGTGCCAGCTCACCAAAGGAGGAGGGAGCTTTCTTT
CDR3: CASSPKEEGAFF
J: TRBJ1-1
length: 12
V: TRBV18
D: .
size: .

DNA: TGCAGTGCTACATCGGTGGAGACCCAGTACTTC
CDR3: CSATSVETQYF
J: TRBJ2-5
length: 11
V: TRBV20-1
D: .
size: .

DNA: TGTGCCAGCAGCCCTAGCGGGAGGGCCTTGGACGAGCAGTACTTC
CDR3: CASSPSGRALDEQYF
J: TRBJ2-7
length: 15
V: TRBV5-4
D: TRBD2
size: .

DNA: TGTGCCAGTAGTATCTCAGGAAACAATGAGCAGTTCTTC
CDR3: CASSISGNNEQFF
J: TRBJ2-1
length: 13
V: TRBV19
D: .
size: few

DNA: TGCGCCAGCAGCTGGAGGAGCGGGAGCACAGATACGCAGTATTTT
CDR3: CASSWRSGSTDTQYF
J: TRBJ2-3
length: 15
V: TRBV5-1
D: .
size: .

DNA: TGCGCCAGCAGCTTGGGAGCAGGGGAATTAGGCGAGCAGTACTTC
CDR3: CASSLGAGELGEQYF
J: TRBJ2-7
length: 15
V: TRBV5-1
D: .
size: .

DNA: TGTGCCGGAAGCAGTTCGTGGGGGGACTATGGCTACACCTTC
CDR3: CAGSSSWGDYGYTF
J: TRBJ1-2
length: 14
V: TRBV7-9
D: .
size: .

DNA: TGTGCCAGCGCCCGGGAAGGGACCGGGGAGCTGTTTTTT
CDR3: CASAREGTGELFF
J: TRBJ2-2
length: 13
V: TRBV7-3
D: .
size: .

DNA: TGCGCCAGCAGCCAAGATCCGGCAGGGTACAATGAGCAGTTCTTC
CDR3: CASSQDPAGYNEQFF
J: TRBJ2-1
length: 15
V: TRBV4-3
D: .
size: .

DNA: TGTGCCAGCTCACCCTTAGGGAGGCTCACCGGGGAGCTGTTTTTT
CDR3: CASSPLGRLTGELFF
J: TRBJ2-2
length: 15
V: TRBV18
D: .
size: .

DNA: TGTGCCAGTAGTCCCTCTAGCGGAACCTACAATGAGCAGTTCTTC
CDR3: CASSPSSGTYNEQFF
J: TRBJ2-1
length: 15
V: TRBV19
D: TRBD2
size: once

DNA: TGTGCCATCAGTGATCTCGGGGGGCGCAAGGAGACCCAGTACTTC
CDR3: CAISDLGGRKETQYF
J: TRBJ2-5
length: 15
V: TRBV10-3
D: .
size: .

DNA: TGTGCCAGCAGCCTGACAGGGGGAAAGAACACTGAAGCTTTCTTT
CDR3: CASSLTGGKNTEAFF
J: TRBJ1-1
length: 15
V: TRBV5-4
D: TRBD1
size: .

DNA: TGCGCCAGCAGCCGCGACAGGGGACGGCTGTTTTTT
CDR3: CASSRDRGRLFF
J: TRBJ1-4
length: 12
V: TRBV4-3
D: TRBD1
size: .

DNA: TGTGCCAGCTCACCACCAACTGGTCTCGCTGGAAACACCATATATTTT
CDR3: CASSPPTGLAGNTIYF
J: TRBJ1-3
length: 16
V: TRBV18
D: .
size: .

DNA: TGTGCCAGCAGTCCCCGACAGTATGGCTACACCTTC
CDR3: CASSPRQYGYTF
J: TRBJ1-2
length: 12
V: TRBV28
D: .
size: .

DNA: TGTGCCAGCTCAACGGGGGGGCTGAACTATGGCTACACCTTC
CDR3: CASSTGGLNYGYTF
J: TRBJ1-2
length: 14
V: TRBV18
D: .
size: .

DNA: TGTGCCAGCAGCCGCGCCACTGAAGCTTTCTTT
CDR3: CASSRATEAFF
J: TRBJ1-1
length: 11
V: TRBV7-9
D: .
size: few

DNA: TGCGCCAGCAGCCAAGGGTCTACTAGCGGGACCACCGGGGAGCTGTTTTTT
CDR3: CASSQGSTSGTTGELFF
J: TRBJ2-2
length: 17
V: TRBV4-1
D: TRBD2
size: .

DNA: TGTGCCAGCAGTGGACAGATTCGCACAGATACGCAGTATTTT
CDR3: CASSGQIRTDTQYF
J: TRBJ2-3
length: 14
V: TRBV6-1
D: .
size: .

DNA: TGCGCCAGCAGCTTGCAGGGGGCTGAAGCTTTCTTT
CDR3: CASSLQGAEAFF
J: TRBJ1-1
length: 12
V: TRBV5-1
D: TRBD1
size: .

DNA: TGTGTCACTACAGGGGGTAGCTCTGGGGCCAACGTCCTGACTTTC
CDR3: CVTTGGSSGANVLTF
J: TRBJ2-6
length: 15
V: TRBV6-1
D: TRBD1
size: .

DNA: TGCGCCAGCAGCTTGACCGGGACTACCACAGATACGCAGTATTTT
CDR3: CASSLTGTTTDTQYF
J: TRBJ2-3
length: 15
V: TRBV5-1
D: TRBD2
size: .

DNA: TGTGCCAGCTCACCGAAGACGGGACAGCGCATGGGTACAGATACGCAGTATTTT
CDR3: CASSPKTGQRMGTDTQYF
J: TRBJ2-3
length: 18
V: TRBV18
D: TRBD1
size: .

DNA: TGTGCCAGCAGCCAAGATGGTGGGGGGGCAGATACGCAGTATTTT
CDR3: CASSQDGGGADTQYF
J: TRBJ2-3
length: 15
V: TRBV4-2
D: TRBD2
size: .

DNA: TGTGCCAGCAGCGCCCGGGACAGGGTATCAGATACGCAGTATTTT
CDR3: CASSARDRVSDTQYF
J: TRBJ2-3
length: 15
V: TRBV9
D: TRBD1
size: .

DNA: TGTGCCATCAGTGAGTCAGGGGCACTGGATGAAAAACTGTTTTTT
CDR3: CAISESGALDEKLFF
J: TRBJ1-4
length: 15
V: TRBV10-3
D: .
size: .

DNA: TGCGCCAGCAGGCTTAAAGACTGGGGGGATAATAATTCACCCCTCCACTTT
CDR3: CASRLKDWGDNNSPLHF
J: TRBJ1-6
length: 17
V: TRBV4-1
D: .
size: .

DNA: TGTGCCATCAAAGACTTCTCCAAAAACATTCAGTACTTC
CDR3: CAIKDFSKNIQYF
J: TRBJ2-4
length: 13
V: TRBV10-3
D: .
size: .

DNA: TGCGCCAGCAGCCAAGACCTCTTTTCGGGGAGGGGAGCAAACTATGGCTACACCTTC
CDR3: CASSQDLFSGRGANYGYTF
J: TRBJ1-2
length: 19
V: TRBV4-3
D: .
size: .

DNA: TGCGCCAGCAGCTTGTCCGGGACAGGGGGTGAAAAACTGTTTTTT
CDR3: CASSLSGTGGEKLFF
J: TRBJ1-4
length: 15
V: TRBV5-1
D: TRBD1
size: .

DNA: TGTGCCAGCAGTTCCCATTACGAGCAGTACTTC
CDR3: CASSSHYEQYF
J: TRBJ2-7
length: 11
V: TRBV28
D: .
size: .

DNA: TGTGCCAGTAGATCCCCTGGGAGGGGGGATCAGCCCCAGCATTTT
CDR3: CASRSPGRGDQPQHF
J: TRBJ1-5
length: 15
V: TRBV19
D: .
size: .

DNA: TGTGCCAGCAGCTTAGAGAAGAGCTCCTACAATGAGCAGTTCTTC
CDR3: CASSLEKSSYNEQFF
J: TRBJ2-1
length: 15
V: TRBV7-2
D: .
size: .

DNA: TGTGCCAGCAGTTTGAGGGGGTTTGAGCAGTACTTC
CDR3: CASSLRGFEQYF
J: TRBJ2-5
length: 12
V: TRBV28
D: .
size: .

DNA: TGCGCCAGCAGCCAAGAGGGGCACCCCAGCAATGAGCAGTTCTTC
CDR3: CASSQEGHPSNEQFF
J: TRBJ2-1
length: 15
V: TRBV4-1
D: .
size: once

DNA: TGCGCCAGCAGCGGGACAGGGGGCACTGAAGCTTTCTTT
CDR3: CASSGTGGTEAFF
J: TRBJ1-1
length: 13
V: TRBV5-1
D: TRBD1
size: .

DNA: TGTGCCAGCAGTTCCCCCGGCGGGGCCCAGCATTTT
CDR3: CASSSPGGAQHF
J: TRBJ1-5
length: 12
V: TRBV6-5
D: .
size: .

DNA: TGTGCCAGCAGCCCGACTACTACAGATGCGCAGTATTTT
CDR3: CASSPTTTDAQYF
J: TRBJ2-3
length: 13
V: TRBV7-3
D: .
size: .

DNA: TGTGCCAGCAGCTTAAGTCCGGCAGGCAGAGATGAAAAACTGTTTTTT
CDR3: CASSLSPAGRDEKLFF
J: TRBJ1-4
length: 16
V: TRBV7-2
D: .
size: .